This TCR beta chain was retrieved from a study of CD4 and CD8 cells across lung adenocarcinoma regions. The patients had localized lung adenocarcinoma, a non-small cell subtype. Germline loops: CDR1 WNHNN, CDR2 SYGVQD (reference sequence). The length of the CDR3 is 13 residues. TCRdb itself ran the PCR reads through MiXCR, one entry per CDR3 protein. The sample lists some 19,000 distinct CDR3 sequences; approximately 54% were seen once. In regard to this clonotype: One end of the junction varies from germline; a read error may be responsible.

The V gene is TRBV10-1, the J gene TRBJ2-4; D remains ambiguous. Sequencing input: CD8+ T cells from the center of a lung tumor. The sequence was collected from a female donor with lung adenocarcinoma. The CD4 and CD8 labels of this study may be unreliable. The CDR3 sequence is CATALVATDIQYF. As DNA, the CDR3 is TGCGCCACGGCGCTGGTTGCCACAGACATTCAGTATTTC.